This T cell receptor beta chain was identified in a study of cytomegalovirus exposure and HLA in healthy donors. Points from the study as a whole: There were a few CMV-associated chains whose specificity for CMV antigens was confirmed in vitro. Rarity marked most TCR sequences, yet some public TCRs occurred in many donors. The tendency of first-cohort TCR clusters to co-occur in the 120 or so validation repertoires was the finding of a later analysis.

CDR1 and CDR2 from the germline V gene are LGHNA and YNFKEQ. V was pared by 5 bases and J by 8 bases, with 18 bases between. The CDR3 runs to 14 residues. TCRdb keeps only in-frame clones here, not all; method: immunoSEQ multiplex PCR. Of approximately 300,000 clones listed, approximately 86% were seen once; the top ten hold roughly 1.2%. In the case of this clone: Antigen: not known.

The V call is TRBV4-2, the J call TRBJ1-2; tentative D call: TRBD1 (6 bases). This TCR was sampled from a woman in her twenties or thirties in good health and CMV-seropositive. The sequencing sample was made of PBMCs. CDR3 in amino acids: CASSSGAGAGGYTF. CDR3 DNA sequence: TGTGCCAGCAGCTCAGGGGCAGGGGCGGGCGGCTACACCTTC.